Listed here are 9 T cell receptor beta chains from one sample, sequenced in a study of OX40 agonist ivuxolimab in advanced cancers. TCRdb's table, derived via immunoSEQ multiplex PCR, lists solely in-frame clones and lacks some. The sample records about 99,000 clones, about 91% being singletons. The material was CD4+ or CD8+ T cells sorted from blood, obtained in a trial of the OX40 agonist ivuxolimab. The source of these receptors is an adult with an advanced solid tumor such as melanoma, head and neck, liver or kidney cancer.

The CDR3 spells CASSSGALYGYTF. DNA for the CDR3: TGTGCCAGCAGTTCGGGGGCACTCTATGGCTACACCTTC. The chain joins TRBV28 to TRBJ1-2, with D perhaps TRBD1 (6 bases). V lost 4 bases to trimming and J lost 4 bases, with 10 bases between them. This CDR3 region has 13 residues. Per germline, CDR1 MDHEN and CDR2 SYDVKM.

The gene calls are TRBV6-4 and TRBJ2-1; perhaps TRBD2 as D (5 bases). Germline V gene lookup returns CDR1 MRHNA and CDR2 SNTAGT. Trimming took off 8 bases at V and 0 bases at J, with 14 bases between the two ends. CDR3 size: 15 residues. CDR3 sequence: CASSAPGSSYNEQFF. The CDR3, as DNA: TGTGCCAGCTCTGCCCCGGGGTCCTCCTACAATGAGCAGTTCTTC.

CDR3 residues: CASSRTSGRVETQYF. CDR3 DNA: TGCGCCAGCAGTCGGACTAGCGGGAGGGTCGAGACCCAGTACTTC. The chain carries TRBV5-1 and TRBJ2-5, with 15 nucleotides matching TRBD2. V trimming: 5 bases; J trimming: 5 bases; junction bases outside the gene matches: 4. The length of the CDR3 is 15 residues. Per germline, CDR1 SGHRS and CDR2 YFSETQ.

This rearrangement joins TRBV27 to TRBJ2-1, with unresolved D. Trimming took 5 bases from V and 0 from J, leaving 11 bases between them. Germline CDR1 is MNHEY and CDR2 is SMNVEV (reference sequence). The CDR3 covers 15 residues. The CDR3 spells CASSPAYYSYNEQFF. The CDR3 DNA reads TGTGCCAGCAGTCCAGCGTACTACTCCTACAATGAGCAGTTCTTC.

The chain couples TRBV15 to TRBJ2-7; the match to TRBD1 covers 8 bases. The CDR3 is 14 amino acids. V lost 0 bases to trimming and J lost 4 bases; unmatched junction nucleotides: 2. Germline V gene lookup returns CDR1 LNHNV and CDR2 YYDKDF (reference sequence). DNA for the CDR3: TGTGCCACCAGCAGAGACAGGGGGCTTTACGAGCAGTACTTC. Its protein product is CATSRDRGLYEQYF. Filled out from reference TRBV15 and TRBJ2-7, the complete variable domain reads DAMVIQNPRYQVTQFGKPVTLSCSQTLNHNVMYWYQQKSSQAPKLLFHYYDKDFNNEADTPDNFQSRRPNTSFCFLDIRSPGLGDTAMYLCATSRDRGLYEQYFGPGTRLTVT.

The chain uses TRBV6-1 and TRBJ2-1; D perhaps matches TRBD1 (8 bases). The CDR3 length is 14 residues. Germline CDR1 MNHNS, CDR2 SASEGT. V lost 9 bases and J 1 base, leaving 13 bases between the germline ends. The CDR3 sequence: CASTQGGSYNEQFF. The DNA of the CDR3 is TGTGCCAGTACACAGGGGGGGTCCTACAATGAGCAGTTCTTC.

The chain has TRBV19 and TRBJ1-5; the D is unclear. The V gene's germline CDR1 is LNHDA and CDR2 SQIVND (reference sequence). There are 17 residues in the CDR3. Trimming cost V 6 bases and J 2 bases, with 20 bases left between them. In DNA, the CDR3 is TGTGCCAGTAGGGCGGGCCAGACCCCGGGTGGCAATCAGCCCCAGCATTTT. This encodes CASRAGQTPGGNQPQHF.

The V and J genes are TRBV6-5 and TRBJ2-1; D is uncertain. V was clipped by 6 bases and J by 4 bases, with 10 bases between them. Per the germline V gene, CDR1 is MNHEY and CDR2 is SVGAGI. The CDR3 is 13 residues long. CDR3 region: CASRTSTYNEQFF. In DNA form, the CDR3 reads TGTGCCAGCAGGACCTCCACTTACAATGAGCAGTTCTTC.

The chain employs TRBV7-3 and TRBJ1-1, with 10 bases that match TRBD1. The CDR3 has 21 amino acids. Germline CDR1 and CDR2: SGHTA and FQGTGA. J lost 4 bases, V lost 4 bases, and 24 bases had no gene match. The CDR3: CASSSRGTPGQGSGISTEAFF. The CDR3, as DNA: TGTGCCAGCAGCTCTAGGGGGACTCCGGGACAGGGGTCAGGGATTAGCACTGAAGCTTTCTTT. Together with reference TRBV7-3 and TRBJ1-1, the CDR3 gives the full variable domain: GAGVSQTPSNKVTEKGKYVELRCDPISGHTALYWYRQSLGQGPEFLIYFQGTGAADDSGLPNDRFFAVRPEGSVSTLKIQRTERGDSAVYLCASSSRGTPGQGSGISTEAFFGQGTRLTVV.